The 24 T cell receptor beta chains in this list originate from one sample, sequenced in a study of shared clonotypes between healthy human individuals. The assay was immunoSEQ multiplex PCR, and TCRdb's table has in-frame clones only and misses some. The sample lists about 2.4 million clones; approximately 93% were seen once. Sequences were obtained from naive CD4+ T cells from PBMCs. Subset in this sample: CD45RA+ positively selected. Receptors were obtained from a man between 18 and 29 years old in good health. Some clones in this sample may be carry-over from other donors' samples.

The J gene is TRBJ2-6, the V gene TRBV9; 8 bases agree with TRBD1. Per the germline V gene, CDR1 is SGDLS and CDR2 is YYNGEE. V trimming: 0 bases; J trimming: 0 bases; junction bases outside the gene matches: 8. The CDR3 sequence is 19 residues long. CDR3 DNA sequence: TGTGCCAGCAGCGTAGGTATGGACAGGGCTAGCTCTGGGGCCAACGTCCTGACTTTC. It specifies CASSVGMDRASSGANVLTF.

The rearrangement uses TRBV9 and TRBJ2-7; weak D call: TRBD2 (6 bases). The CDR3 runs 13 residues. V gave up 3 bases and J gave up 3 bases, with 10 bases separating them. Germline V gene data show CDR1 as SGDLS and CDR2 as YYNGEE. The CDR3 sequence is CASSAGLRYEQYF. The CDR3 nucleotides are TGTGCCAGCAGCGCGGGACTTCGCTACGAGCAGTACTTC.

CDR3 nucleotide sequence: TGTGCCGCCCCGGGACAGGGCTCCTACAATGAGCAGTTCTTC. This gives the protein CAAPGQGSYNEQFF. This chain joins TRBV30 and TRBJ2-1; 9 bases fit TRBD1. This CDR3 region has 14 residues. J gave up 0 bases and V 8 bases, and 5 bases lay outside the gene matches. From germline, CDR1 is GTSNPN and CDR2 SVGIG (reference sequence).

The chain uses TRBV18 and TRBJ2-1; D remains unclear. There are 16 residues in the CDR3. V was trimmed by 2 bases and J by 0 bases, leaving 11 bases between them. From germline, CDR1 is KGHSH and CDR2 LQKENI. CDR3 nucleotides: TGTGCCAGCTCACCATTGATTAGAAGCTCCTACAATGAGCAGTTCTTC. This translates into CASSPLIRSSYNEQFF.

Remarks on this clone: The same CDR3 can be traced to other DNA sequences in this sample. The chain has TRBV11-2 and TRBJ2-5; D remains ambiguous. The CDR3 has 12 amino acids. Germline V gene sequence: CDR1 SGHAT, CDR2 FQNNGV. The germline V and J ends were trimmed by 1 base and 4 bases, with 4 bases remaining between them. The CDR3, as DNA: TGTGCCAGCAGCTTAGGGCGAGAGACCCAGTACTTC. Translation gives CASSLGRETQYF.

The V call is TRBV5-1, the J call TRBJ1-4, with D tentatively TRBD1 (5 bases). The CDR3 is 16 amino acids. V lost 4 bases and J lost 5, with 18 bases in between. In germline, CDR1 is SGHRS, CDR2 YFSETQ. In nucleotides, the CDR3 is TGCGCCAGCAGCCAGGGTGCGGCATACAGGAATGAAAAACTGTTTTTT. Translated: CASSQGAAYRNEKLFF.

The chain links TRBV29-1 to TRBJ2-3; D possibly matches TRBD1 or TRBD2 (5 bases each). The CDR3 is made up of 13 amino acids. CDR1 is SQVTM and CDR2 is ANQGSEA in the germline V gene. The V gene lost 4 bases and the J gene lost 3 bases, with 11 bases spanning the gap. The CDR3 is CSVARDRTDTQYF. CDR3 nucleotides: TGCAGCGTTGCCCGGGACCGAACAGATACGCAGTATTTT.

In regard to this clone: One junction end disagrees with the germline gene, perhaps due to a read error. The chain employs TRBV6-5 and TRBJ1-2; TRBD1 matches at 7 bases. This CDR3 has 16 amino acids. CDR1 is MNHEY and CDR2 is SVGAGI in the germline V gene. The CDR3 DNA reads TGTGCCAGCAGTTACTCTCAAACCGGGACAGACTACGGCTACACCTTC. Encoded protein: CASSYSQTGTDYGYTF.

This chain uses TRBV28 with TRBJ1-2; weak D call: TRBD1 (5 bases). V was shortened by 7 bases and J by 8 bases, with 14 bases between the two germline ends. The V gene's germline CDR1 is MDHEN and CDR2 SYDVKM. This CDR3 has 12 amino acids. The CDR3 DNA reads TGTGCCAGCATAGACAGCGTCGTCGGCTACACCTTC. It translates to CASIDSVVGYTF.

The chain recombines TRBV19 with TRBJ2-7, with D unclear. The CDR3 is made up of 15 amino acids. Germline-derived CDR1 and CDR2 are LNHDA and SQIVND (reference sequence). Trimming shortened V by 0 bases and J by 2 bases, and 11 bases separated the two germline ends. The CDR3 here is CASSIDSRGTYEQYF. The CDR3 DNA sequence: TGTGCCAGTAGTATAGATAGTAGAGGAACCTACGAGCAGTACTTC.

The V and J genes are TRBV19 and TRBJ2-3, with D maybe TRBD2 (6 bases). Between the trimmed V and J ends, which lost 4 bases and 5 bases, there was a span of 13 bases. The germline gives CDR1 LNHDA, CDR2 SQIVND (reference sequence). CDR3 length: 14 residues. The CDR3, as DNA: TGTGCCAGTAGTAGAAGTTCGGAGGGAGATACGCAGTATTTT. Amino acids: CASSRSSEGDTQYF.

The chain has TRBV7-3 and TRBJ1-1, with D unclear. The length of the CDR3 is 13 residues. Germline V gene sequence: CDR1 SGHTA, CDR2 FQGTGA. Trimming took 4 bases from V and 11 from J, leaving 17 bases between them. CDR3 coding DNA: TGTGCCAGCAGCTCAGGAGAGGGATTGGAGGCTTTCTTT. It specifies CASSSGEGLEAFF.

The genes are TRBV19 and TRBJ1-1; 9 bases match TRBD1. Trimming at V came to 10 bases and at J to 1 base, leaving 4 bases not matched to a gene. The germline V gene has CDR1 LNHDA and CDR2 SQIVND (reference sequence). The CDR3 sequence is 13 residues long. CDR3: CATTDRGNTEAFF. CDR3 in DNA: TGTGCCACCACGGACAGGGGGAACACTGAAGCTTTCTTT.

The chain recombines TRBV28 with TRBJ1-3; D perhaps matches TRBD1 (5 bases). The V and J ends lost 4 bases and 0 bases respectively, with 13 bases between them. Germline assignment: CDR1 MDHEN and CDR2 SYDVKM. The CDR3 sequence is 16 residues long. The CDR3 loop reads CASSSSGVRSGNTIYF. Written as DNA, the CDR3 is TGTGCCAGCAGTTCCTCGGGGGTTCGCTCTGGAAACACCATATATTTT.

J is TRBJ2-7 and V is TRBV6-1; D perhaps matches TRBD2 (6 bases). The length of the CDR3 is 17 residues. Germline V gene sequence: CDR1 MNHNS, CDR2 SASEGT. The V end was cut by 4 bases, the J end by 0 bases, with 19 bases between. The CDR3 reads CASSANRDWESSYEQYF. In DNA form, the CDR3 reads TGTGCCAGCAGTGCCAACCGGGACTGGGAGAGCTCCTACGAGCAGTACTTC.

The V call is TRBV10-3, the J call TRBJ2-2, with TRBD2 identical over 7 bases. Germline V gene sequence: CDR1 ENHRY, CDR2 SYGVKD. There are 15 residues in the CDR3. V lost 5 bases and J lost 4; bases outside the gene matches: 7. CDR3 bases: TGTGCCATCAGTTCGACTAGCCGTGGCACCGGGGAGCTGTTTTTT. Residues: CAISSTSRGTGELFF.

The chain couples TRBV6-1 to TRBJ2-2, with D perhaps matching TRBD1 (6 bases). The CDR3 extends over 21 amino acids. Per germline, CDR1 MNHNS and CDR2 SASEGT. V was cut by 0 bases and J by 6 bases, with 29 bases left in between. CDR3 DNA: TGTGCCAGCAGTGAAGCGCTTCGTGGGATGGGGGCCGTCGACTTGGCCGGGGAGCTGTTTTTT. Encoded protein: CASSEALRGMGAVDLAGELFF.

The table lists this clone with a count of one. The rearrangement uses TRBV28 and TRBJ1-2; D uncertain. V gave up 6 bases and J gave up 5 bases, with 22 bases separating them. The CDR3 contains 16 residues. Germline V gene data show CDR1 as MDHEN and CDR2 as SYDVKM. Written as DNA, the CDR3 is TGTGCCAGCAGCCGTAAGCACATAAATGTCCTTTATGGCTACACCTTC. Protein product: CASSRKHINVLYGYTF.

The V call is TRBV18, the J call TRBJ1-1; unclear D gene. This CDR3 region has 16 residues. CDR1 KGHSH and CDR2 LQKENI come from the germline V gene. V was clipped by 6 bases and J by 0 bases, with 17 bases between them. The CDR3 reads CASSPRRNWMNTEAFF. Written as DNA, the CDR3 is TGTGCCAGCTCGCCCCGACGCAATTGGATGAACACTGAAGCTTTCTTT.

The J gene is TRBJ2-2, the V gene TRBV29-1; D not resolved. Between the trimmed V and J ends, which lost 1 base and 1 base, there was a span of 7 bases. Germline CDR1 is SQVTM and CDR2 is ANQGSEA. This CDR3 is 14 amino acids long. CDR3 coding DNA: TGCAGCGTTGAAGCGCGAGTGAACACCGGGGAGCTGTTTTTT. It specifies CSVEARVNTGELFF.

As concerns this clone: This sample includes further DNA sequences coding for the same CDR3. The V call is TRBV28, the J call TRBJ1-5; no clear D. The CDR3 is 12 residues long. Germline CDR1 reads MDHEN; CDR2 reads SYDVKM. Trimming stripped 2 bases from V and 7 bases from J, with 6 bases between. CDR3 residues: CASSLAGQPQHF. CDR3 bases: TGTGCCAGCAGTTTAGCTGGCCAGCCCCAGCATTTT.

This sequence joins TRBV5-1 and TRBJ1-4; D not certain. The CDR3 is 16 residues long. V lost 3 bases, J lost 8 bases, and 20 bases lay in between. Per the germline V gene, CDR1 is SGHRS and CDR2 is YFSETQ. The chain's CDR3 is CASSWSAVGLGEKLFF. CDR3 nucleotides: TGCGCCAGCAGCTGGAGCGCGGTCGGGCTTGGCGAAAAACTGTTTTTT.

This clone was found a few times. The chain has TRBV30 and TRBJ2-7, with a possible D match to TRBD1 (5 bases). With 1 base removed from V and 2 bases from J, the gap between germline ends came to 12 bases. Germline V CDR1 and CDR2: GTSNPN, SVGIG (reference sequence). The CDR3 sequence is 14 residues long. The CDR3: CAWSAGGAPYEQYF. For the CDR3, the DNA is TGTGCCTGGAGTGCGGGTGGGGCACCCTACGAGCAGTACTTC.

The CDR3 nucleotides read TGTGCCAGCAGCGTAGGGGGACAGAGCTCCTACAATGAGCAGTTCTTC. It encodes CASSVGGQSSYNEQFF. This sequence joins TRBV9 and TRBJ2-1, with 7 bases fitting TRBD1. Germline-derived CDR1 and CDR2 are SGDLS and YYNGEE. V lost 0 bases and J lost 0; bases outside the gene matches: 3. This CDR3 spans 16 amino acids.